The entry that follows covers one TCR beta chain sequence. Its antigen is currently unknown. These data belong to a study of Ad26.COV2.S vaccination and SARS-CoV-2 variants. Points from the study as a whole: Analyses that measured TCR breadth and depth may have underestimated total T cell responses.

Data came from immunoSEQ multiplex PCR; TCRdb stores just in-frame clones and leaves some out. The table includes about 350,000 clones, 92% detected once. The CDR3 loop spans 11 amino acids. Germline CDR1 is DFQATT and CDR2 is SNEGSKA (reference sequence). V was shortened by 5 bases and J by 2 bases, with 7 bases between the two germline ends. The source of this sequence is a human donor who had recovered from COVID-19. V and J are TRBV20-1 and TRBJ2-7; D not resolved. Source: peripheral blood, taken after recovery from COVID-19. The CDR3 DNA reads TGCAGTGCTCCCGACACCTACGAGCAGTACTTC. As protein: CSAPDTYEQYF.